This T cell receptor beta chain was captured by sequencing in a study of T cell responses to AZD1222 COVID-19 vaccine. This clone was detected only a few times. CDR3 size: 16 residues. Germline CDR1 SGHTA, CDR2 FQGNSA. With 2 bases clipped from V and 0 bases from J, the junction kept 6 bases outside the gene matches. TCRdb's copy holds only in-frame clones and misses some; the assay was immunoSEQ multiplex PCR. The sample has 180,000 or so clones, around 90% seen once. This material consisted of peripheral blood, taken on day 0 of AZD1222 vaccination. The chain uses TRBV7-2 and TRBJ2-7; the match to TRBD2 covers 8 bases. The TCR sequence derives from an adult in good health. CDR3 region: CASSLSSGVSSYEQYF. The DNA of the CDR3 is TGTGCCAGCAGCTTAAGTAGCGGGGTCTCCTCCTACGAGCAGTACTTC.